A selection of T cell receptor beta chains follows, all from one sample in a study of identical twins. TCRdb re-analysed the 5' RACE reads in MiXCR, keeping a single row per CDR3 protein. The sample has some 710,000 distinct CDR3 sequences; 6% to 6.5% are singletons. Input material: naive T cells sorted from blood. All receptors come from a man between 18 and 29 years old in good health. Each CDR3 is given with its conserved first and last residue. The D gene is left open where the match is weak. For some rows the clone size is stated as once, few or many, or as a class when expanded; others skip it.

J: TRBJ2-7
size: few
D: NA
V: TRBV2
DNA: TGTGCCAGCAGCGTACGAACGCCTTACGAGCAGTACTTC
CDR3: CASSVRTPYEQYF

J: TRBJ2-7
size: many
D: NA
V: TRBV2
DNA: TGTGCCAGCAGTGAAACGAGGGGTGTTGAGCAGTACTTC
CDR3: CASSETRGVEQYF

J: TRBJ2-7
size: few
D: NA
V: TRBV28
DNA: TGTGCCAGCAGTTTTATTTTTTACGAGCAGTACTTC
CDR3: CASSFIFYEQYF

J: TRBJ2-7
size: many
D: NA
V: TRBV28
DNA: TGTGCCAGCAGTTTAGCCAGATACGAGCAGTACTTC
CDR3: CASSLARYEQYF

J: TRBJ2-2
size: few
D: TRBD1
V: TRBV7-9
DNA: TGTGCCAGCAGCGACAGGGGGCCCGGGGAGCTGTTTTTT
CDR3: CASSDRGPGELFF

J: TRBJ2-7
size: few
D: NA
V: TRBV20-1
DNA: TGCAGTGCTAGAGATATTAGTGGGGCCCAATACGAGCAGTACTTC
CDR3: CSARDISGAQYEQYF

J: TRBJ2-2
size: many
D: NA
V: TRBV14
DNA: TGTGCCAGCAGCCCCGCGAACACCGGGGAGCTGTTTTTT
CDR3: CASSPANTGELFF

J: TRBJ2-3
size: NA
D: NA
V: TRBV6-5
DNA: TGTGCCAGCAGTTTATCTAGCGTTGTCGGCACAGATACGCAGTATTTT
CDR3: CASSLSSVVGTDTQYF

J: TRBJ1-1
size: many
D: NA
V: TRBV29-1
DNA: TGCAGCGTTGAAGAGTTCGGGGTAGTGAACACTGAAGCTTTCTTT
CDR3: CSVEEFGVVNTEAFF

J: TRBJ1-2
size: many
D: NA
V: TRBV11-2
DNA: TGTGCCAGCAGGGGGGCCTATGGCTACACCTTC
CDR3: CASRGAYGYTF

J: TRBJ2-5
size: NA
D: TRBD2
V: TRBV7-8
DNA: TGTGCCAGCAGTCTCCTTTCAGCGGGAGGGCCAGGAGAGACCCAGTACTTC
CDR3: CASSLLSAGGPGETQYF

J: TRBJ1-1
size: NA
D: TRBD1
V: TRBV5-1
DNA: TGCGCCAGCAGCGGGGGACAGGGTCTAACTGAAGCTTTCTTT
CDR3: CASSGGQGLTEAFF

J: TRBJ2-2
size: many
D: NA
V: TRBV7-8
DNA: TGTGCCAGCAGCGATGGACTACCACGGACCGGGGAGCTGTTTTTT
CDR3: CASSDGLPRTGELFF

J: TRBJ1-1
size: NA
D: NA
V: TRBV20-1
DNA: TGCAGTGCCCTCAGAGGGAGTCGGCGGAACACTGAAGCTTTCTTT
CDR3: CSALRGSRRNTEAFF

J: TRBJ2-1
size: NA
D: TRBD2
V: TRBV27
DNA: TGTGCCAGCACCCTGGGGACTAGCAACTACAATGAGCAGTTCTTC
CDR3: CASTLGTSNYNEQFF

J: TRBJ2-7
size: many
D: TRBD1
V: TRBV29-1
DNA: TGCAGCGTCCCGGGACAGCAGAGCTCCTACGAGCAGTACTTC
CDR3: CSVPGQQSSYEQYF

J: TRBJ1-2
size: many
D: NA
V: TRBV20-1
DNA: TGCAGTGCTAGAGATGGGACTCCTAGGTGGGACTATGGCTACACCTTC
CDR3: CSARDGTPRWDYGYTF

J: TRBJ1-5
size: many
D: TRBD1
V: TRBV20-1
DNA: TGCAGTGCATCGGACAGGGGAAGCAATCAGCCCCAGCATTTT
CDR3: CSASDRGSNQPQHF

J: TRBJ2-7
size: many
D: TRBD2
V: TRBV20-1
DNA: TGCAGTGCTAATCTAGCGGGAGTCCTGAACGAGCAGTACTTC
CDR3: CSANLAGVLNEQYF

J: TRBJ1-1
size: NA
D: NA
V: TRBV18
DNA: TGTGCCAGCTCACCTACCAGGGCAGAAGCTTTCTTT
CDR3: CASSPTRAEAFF

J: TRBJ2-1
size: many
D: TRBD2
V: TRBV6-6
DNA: TGTGCCAGCAGTCCCGGACTAGCGAATGAGCAGTTCTTC
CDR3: CASSPGLANEQFF

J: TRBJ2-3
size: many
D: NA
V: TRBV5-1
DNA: TGCGCCAGCAGCTACGTGGAAGGGGGGCAGTATTTT
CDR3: CASSYVEGGQYF

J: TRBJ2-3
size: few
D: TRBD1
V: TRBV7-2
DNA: TGTGCCAGCAGCCTTGGGACAGGGAAGGCAGATACGCAGTATTTT
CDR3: CASSLGTGKADTQYF

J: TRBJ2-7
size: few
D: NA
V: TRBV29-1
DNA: TGCAGCGTGGGTGGAGGACAGCCTTACGAGCAGTACTTC
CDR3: CSVGGGQPYEQYF

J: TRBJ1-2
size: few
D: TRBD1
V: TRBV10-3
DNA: TGTGCCATCAGAAACCGGGACAGGGACTATGGCTACACCTTC
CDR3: CAIRNRDRDYGYTF

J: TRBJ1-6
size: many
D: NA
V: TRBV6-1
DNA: TGTGCCAGCCAGGAACAGGGTTTTTCACCCCTCCACTTT
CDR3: CASQEQGFSPLHF